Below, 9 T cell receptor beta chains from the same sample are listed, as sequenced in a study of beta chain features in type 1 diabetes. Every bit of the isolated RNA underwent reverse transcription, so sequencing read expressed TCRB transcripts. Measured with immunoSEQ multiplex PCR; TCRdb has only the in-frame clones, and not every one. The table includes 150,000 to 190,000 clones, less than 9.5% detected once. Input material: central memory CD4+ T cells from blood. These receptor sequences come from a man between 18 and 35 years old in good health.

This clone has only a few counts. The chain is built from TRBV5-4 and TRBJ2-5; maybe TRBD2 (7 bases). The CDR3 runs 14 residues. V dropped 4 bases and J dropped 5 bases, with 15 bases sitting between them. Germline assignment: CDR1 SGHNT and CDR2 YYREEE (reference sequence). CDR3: CASSARGAGETQYF. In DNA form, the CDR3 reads TGTGCCAGCAGCGCCCGGGGGGCAGGGGAGACCCAGTACTTC.

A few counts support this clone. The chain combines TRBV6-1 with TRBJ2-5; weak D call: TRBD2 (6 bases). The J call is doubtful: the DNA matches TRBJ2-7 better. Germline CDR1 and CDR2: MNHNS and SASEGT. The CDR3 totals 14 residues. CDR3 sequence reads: CASSEEGPTYEQYF. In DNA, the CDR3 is TGTGCCAGCAGTGAGGAGGGTCCTACCTACGAGCAGTACTTC.

CDR3 nucleotides: TGTGCCAGCAGCTTCCTGGACAGGGGAGGCCACGAGCAGTACTTC. It encodes CASSFLDRGGHEQYF. V is TRBV6-5 and J is TRBJ2-7; 9 bases are a match to TRBD1. V lost 6 bases to trimming and J lost 5 bases; unmatched junction nucleotides: 11. CDR3 length: 15 residues. Per the germline V gene, CDR1 is MNHEY and CDR2 is SVGAGI.

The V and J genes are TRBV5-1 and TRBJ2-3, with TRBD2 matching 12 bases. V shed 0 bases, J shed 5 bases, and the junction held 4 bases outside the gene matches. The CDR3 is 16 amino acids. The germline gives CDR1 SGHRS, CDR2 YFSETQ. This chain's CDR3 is CASSLGLAGEGDTQYF. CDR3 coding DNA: TGCGCCAGCAGCTTGGGACTAGCGGGGGAGGGAGATACGCAGTATTTT. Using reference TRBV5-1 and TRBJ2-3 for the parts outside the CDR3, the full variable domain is KAGVTQTPRYLIKTRGQQVTLSCSPISGHRSVSWYQQTPGQGLQFLFEYFSETQRNKGNFPGRFSGRQFSNSRSEMNVSTLELGDSALYLCASSLGLAGEGDTQYFGPGTRLTVL.

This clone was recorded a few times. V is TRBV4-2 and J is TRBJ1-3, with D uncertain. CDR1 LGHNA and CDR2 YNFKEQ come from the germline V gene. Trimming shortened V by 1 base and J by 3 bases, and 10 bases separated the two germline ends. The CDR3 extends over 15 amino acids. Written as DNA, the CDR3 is TGTGCCAGCAGCCAAGTCGAGGGTAATGGAAACACCATATATTTT. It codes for CASSQVEGNGNTIYF.

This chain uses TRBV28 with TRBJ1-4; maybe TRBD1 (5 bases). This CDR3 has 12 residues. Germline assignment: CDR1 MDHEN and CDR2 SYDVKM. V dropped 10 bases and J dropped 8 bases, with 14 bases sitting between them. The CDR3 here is CATLSGIEKLFF. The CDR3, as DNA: TGTGCCACCCTTTCAGGGATCGAAAAACTGTTTTTT.

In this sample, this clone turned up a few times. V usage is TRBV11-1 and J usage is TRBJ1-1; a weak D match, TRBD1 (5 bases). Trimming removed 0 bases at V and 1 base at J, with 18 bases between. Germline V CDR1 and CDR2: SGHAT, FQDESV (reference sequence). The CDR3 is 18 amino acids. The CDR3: CASSLAPRVRQGNTEAFF. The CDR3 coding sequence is TGTGCCAGCAGCTTAGCCCCAAGAGTAAGGCAGGGGAACACTGAAGCTTTCTTT.

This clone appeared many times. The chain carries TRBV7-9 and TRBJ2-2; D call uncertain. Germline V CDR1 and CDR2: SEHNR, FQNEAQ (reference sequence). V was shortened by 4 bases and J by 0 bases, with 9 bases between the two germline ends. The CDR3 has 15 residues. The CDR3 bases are TGTGCCAGCAGCTCCGGAGCCGCGAACACCGGGGAGCTGTTTTTT. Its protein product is CASSSGAANTGELFF.

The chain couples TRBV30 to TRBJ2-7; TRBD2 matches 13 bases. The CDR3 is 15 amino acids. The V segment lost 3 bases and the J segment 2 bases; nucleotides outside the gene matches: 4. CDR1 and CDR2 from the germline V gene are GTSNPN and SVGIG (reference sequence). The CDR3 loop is CAWRRLAGGTYEQYF. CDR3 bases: TGTGCCTGGAGGAGACTAGCGGGAGGTACCTACGAGCAGTACTTC.